This T cell receptor (beta chain) was observed in a study of cytomegalovirus exposure and HLA in healthy donors. The PCR made use of 60 Vbeta and 13 Jbeta primers. Assay used: immunoSEQ multiplex PCR; TCRdb lists only in-frame clones, some missing. The table lists roughly 58,000 clones, around 80% of them singletons. With respect to this clone: Its antigen is not known.

Study results and caveats: In a later analysis, HLA-C alleles had the fewest associated TCRs, DRB1 alleles the most. Researchers counted around 180 TCR beta chains as cytomegalovirus-associated.

CDR3 length: 16 residues. Per the germline V gene, CDR1 is SNHLY and CDR2 is FYNNEI. The V gene lost 7 bases and the J gene lost 0 bases, with 13 bases spanning the gap. The chain links TRBV2 to TRBJ2-6; possibly TRBD1 for D (6 bases). This receptor was obtained from a woman aged 40-49 years in good health and CMV-seronegative. The sequenced sample was PBMCs. CDR3 loop: CASKGVLFSGANVLTF. CDR3 DNA: TGTGCCAGCAAGGGGGTCTTATTCTCTGGGGCCAACGTCCTGACTTTC.